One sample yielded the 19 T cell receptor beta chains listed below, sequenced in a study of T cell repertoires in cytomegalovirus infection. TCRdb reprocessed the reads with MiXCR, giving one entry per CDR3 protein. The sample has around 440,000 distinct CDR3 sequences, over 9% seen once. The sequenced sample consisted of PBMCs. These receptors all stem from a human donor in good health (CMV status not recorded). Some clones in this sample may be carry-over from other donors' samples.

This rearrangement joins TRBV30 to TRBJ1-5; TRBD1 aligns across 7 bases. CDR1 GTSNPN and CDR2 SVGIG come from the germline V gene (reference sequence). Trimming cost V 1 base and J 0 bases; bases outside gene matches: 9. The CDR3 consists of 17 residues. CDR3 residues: CAWSAKQGIGSNQPQHF. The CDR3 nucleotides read TGTGCCTGGAGTGCCAAACAGGGGATAGGTAGCAATCAGCCCCAGCATTTT.

The CDR3 reads CAISEGPAGVGYTF. The CDR3 coding sequence is TGTGCCATCAGTGAGGGCCCGGCAGGGGTTGGCTACACCTTC. The chain couples TRBV10-3 to TRBJ1-2, with TRBD1 as a possible D gene (6 bases). Trimming removed 2 bases from V and 7 bases from J, with 14 bases in between. Germline V CDR1 and CDR2: ENHRY, SYGVKD. This CDR3 spans 14 amino acids.

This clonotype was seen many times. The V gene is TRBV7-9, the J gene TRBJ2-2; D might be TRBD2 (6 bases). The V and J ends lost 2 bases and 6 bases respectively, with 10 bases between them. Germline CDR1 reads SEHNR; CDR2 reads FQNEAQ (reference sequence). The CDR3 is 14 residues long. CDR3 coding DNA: TGTGCCAGCAGCTTATTCGGCGGGGCCGGGGAGCTGTTTTTT. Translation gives CASSLFGGAGELFF.

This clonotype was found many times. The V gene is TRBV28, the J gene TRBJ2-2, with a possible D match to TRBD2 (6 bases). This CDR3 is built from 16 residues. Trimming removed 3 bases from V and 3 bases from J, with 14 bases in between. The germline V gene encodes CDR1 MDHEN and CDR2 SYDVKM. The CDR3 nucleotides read TGTGCCAGCAGTTTGAGGACTATCTCCGACACCGGGGAGCTGTTTTTT. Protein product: CASSLRTISDTGELFF. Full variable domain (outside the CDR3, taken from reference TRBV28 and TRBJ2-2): DVKVTQSSRYLVKRTGEKVFLECVQDMDHENMFWYRQDPGLGLRLIYFSYDVKMKEKGDIPEGYSVSREKKERFSLILESASTNQTSMYLCASSLRTISDTGELFFGEGSRLTVL.

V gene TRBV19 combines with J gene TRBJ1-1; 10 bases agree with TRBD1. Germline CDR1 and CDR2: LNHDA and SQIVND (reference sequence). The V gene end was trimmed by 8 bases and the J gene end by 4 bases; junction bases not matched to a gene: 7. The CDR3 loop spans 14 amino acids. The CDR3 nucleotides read TGTGCCAGTGGGACAGGGGCTCTGGTCACTGAAGCTTTCTTT. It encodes CASGTGALVTEAFF. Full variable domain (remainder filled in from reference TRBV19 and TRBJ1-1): DGGITQSPKYLFRKEGQNVTLSCEQNLNHDAMYWYRQDPGQGLRLIYYSQIVNDFQKGDIAEGYSVSREKKESFPLTVTSAQKNPTAFYLCASGTGALVTEAFFGQGTRLTVV.

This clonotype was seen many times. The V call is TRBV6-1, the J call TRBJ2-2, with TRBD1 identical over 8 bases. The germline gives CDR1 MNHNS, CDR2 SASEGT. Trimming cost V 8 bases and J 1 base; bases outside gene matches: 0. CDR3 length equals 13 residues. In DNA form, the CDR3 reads TGTGCCAGCGGACAGGGGAACACCGGGGAGCTGTTTTTT. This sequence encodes CASGQGNTGELFF.

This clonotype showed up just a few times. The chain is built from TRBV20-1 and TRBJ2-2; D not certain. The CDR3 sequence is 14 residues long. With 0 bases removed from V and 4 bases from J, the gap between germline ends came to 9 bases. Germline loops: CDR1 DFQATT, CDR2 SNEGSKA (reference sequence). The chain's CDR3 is CSARDQTSTGELFF. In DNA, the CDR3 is TGCAGTGCTAGAGATCAGACCTCCACCGGGGAGCTGTTTTTT.

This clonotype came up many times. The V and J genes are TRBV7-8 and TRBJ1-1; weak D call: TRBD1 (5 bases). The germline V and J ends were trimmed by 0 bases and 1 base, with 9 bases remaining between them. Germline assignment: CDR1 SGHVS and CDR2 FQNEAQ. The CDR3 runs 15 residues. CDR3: CASSLAGRTNTEAFF. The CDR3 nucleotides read TGTGCCAGCAGCTTAGCGGGACGGACGAACACTGAAGCTTTCTTT.

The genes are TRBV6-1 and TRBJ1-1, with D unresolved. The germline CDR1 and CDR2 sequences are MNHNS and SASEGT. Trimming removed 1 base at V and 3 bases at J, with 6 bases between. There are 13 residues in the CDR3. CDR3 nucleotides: TGTGCCAGCAGTGAAGAGGGCTACACTGAAGCTTTCTTT. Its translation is CASSEEGYTEAFF.

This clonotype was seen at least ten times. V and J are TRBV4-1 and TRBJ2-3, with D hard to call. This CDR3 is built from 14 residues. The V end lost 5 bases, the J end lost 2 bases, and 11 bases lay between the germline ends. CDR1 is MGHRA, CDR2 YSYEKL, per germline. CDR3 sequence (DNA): TGCGCCAGCAGCAATGGGCTCTTCACAGATACGCAGTATTTT. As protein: CASSNGLFTDTQYF.

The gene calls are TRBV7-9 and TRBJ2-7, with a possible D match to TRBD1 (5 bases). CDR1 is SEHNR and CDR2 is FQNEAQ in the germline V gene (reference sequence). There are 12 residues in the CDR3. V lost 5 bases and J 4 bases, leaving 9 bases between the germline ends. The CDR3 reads CASSRQIYEQYF. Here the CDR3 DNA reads TGTGCCAGCAGCCGACAGATTTACGAGCAGTACTTC.

CDR3 DNA sequence: TGTGCCAGCAGTGAATGGGCTAGCGGGGGGAAAAGCGAGCAGTACTTC. This codes for CASSEWASGGKSEQYF. The chain uses TRBV25-1 and TRBJ2-7; TRBD2 matches at 11 bases. The germline gives CDR1 MGHDK, CDR2 SYGVNS. V shed 1 base, J shed 6 bases, and the junction held 8 bases outside the gene matches. The CDR3 contains 16 residues.

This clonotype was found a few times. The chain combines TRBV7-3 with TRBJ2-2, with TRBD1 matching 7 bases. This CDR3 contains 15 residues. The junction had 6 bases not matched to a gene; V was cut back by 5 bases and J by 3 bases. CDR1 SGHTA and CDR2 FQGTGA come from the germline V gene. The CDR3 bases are TGTGCCAGCAGCCCATTTACAGGGGACACCGGGGAGCTGTTTTTT. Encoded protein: CASSPFTGDTGELFF.

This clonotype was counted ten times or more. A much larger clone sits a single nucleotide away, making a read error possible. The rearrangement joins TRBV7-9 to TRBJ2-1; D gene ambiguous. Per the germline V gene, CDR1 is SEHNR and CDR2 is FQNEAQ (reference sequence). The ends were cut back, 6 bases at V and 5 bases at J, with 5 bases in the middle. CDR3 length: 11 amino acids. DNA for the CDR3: TGTGCCAGCAGGTCGAACAATGAGCAGTTCTTC. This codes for CASRSNNEQFF.

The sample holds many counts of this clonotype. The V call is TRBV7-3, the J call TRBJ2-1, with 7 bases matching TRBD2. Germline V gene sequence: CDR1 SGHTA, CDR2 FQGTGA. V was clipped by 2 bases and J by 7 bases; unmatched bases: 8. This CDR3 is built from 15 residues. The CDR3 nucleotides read TGTGCCAGCAGCTTAGTCGCGGGAGCGGGTAATGAGCAGTTCTTC. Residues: CASSLVAGAGNEQFF. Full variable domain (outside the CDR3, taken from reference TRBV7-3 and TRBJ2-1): GAGVSQTPSNKVTEKGKYVELRCDPISGHTALYWYRQSLGQGPEFLIYFQGTGAADDSGLPNDRFFAVRPEGSVSTLKIQRTERGDSAVYLCASSLVAGAGNEQFFGPGTRLTVL.

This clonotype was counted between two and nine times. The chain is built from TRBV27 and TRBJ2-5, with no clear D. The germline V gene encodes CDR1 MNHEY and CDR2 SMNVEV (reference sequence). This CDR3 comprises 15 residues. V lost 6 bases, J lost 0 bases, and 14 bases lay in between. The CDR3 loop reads CASRRTLDNQETQYF. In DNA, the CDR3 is TGTGCCAGCAGGCGGACCCTCGACAACCAAGAGACCCAGTACTTC.

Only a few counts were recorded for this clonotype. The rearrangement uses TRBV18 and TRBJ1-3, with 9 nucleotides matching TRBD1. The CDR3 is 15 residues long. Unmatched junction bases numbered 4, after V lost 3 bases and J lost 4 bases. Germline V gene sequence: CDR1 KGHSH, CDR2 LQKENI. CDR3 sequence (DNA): TGTGCCAGCTCACCGGGACAGGGTGTCGGAAACACCATATATTTT. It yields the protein CASSPGQGVGNTIYF.

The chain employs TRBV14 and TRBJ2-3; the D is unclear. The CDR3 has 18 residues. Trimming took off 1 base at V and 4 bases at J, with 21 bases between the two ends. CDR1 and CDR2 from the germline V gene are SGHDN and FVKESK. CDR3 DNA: TGTGCCAGCAGCCAAGTCCCCCTAGGCGGACCGACGGCAGATACGCAGTATTTT. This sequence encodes CASSQVPLGGPTADTQYF.

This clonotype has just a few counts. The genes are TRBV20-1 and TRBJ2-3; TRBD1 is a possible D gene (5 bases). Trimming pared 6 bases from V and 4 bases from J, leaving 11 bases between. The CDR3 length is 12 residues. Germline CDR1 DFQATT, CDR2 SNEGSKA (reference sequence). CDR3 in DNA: TGCAGTGCCCTCACAGGTCCAGATACGCAGTATTTT. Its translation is CSALTGPDTQYF.